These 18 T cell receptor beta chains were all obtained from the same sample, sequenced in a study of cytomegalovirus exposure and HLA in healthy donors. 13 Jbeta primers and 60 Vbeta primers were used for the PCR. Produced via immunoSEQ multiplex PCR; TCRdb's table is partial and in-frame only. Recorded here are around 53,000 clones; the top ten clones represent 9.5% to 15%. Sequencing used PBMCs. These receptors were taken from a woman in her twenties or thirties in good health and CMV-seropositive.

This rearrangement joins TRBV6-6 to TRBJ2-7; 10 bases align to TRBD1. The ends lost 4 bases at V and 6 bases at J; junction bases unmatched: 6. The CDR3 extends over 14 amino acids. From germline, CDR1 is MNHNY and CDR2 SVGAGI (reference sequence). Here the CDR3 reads CASSSPGQGSEQYF. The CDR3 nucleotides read TGTGCCAGCAGTTCTCCGGGACAGGGGAGCGAGCAGTACTTC.

CDR3 protein: CASSVVSGTGKYGYTF. The CDR3 coding sequence is TGTGCCAGCAGCGTAGTATCCGGGACAGGCAAGTATGGCTACACCTTC. This chain links TRBV9 with TRBJ1-2; 8 bases agree with TRBD1. This CDR3 has 16 amino acids. V shed 0 bases and J 5 bases; nucleotides not matched to a gene: 9. Germline lookup yields CDR1 SGDLS and CDR2 YYNGEE.

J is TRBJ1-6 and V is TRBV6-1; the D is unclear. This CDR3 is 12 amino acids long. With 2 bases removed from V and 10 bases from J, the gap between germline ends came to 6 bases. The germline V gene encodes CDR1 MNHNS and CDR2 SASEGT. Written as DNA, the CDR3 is TGTGCCAGCAGTGAAAGACAATCACCCCTCCACTTT. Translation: CASSERQSPLHF.

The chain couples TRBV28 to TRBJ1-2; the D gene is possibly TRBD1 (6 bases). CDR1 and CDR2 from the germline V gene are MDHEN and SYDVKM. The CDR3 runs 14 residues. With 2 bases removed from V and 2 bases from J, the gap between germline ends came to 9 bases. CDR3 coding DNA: TGTGCCAGCAGTTTAGAAAGGGGGAACTATGGCTACACCTTC. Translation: CASSLERGNYGYTF.

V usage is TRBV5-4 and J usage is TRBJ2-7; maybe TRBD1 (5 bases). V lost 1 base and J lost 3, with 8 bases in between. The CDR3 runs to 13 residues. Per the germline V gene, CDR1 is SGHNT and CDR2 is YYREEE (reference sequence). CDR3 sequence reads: CASSLRTGYEQYF. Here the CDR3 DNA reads TGTGCCAGCAGCTTGCGAACAGGCTACGAGCAGTACTTC.

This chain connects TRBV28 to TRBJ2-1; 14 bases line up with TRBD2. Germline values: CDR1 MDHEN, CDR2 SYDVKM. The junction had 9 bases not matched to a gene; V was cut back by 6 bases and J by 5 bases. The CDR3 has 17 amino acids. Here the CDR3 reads CASSLGPGLAGDNEQFF. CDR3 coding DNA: TGTGCCAGCAGCCTAGGACCGGGACTAGCGGGGGACAATGAGCAGTTCTTC.

CDR3 region: CASSVGTSGLDTQYF. In DNA form, the CDR3 reads TGTGCCAGCAGCGTAGGGACTAGCGGGTTAGATACGCAGTATTTT. This chain links TRBV9 with TRBJ2-3, with TRBD2 identical over 11 bases. This CDR3 spans 15 amino acids. The V and J ends lost 0 bases and 5 bases, in that order; junction bases with no gene match: 2. CDR1 and CDR2 from the germline V gene are SGDLS and YYNGEE.

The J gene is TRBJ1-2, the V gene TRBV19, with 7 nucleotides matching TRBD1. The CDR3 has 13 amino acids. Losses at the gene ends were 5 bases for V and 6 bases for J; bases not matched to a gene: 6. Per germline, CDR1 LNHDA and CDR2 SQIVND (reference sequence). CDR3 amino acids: CASSRGQNNGYTF. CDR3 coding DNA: TGTGCCAGTAGTCGGGGACAGAACAATGGCTACACCTTC.

This CDR3 is CASSQARSETQYF. The DNA for the CDR3 is TGCGCCAGCAGCCAAGCCAGGTCAGAGACCCAGTACTTC. The V gene is TRBV4-1, the J gene TRBJ2-5; D is unclear. Germline V gene data show CDR1 as MGHRA and CDR2 as YSYEKL. The CDR3 totals 13 residues. V gave up 1 base and J gave up 4 bases, with 7 bases separating them.

This chain's CDR3 is CASSGSGGANTQYF. CDR3 nucleotide sequence: TGTGCCAGCAGCGGCAGCGGGGGGGCCAATACGCAGTATTTT. The V call is TRBV9, the J call TRBJ2-3, with TRBD2 matching over 10 bases. The V gene end was trimmed by 3 bases and the J gene end by 7 bases; junction bases not matched to a gene: 5. Germline CDR1 reads SGDLS; CDR2 reads YYNGEE. The CDR3 has 14 amino acids.

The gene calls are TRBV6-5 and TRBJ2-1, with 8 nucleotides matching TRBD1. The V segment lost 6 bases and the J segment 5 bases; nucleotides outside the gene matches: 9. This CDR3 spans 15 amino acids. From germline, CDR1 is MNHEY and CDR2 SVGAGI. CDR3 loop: CASRPGQAFDNEQFF. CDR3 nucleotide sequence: TGTGCCAGCAGACCGGGACAGGCTTTCGACAATGAGCAGTTCTTC.

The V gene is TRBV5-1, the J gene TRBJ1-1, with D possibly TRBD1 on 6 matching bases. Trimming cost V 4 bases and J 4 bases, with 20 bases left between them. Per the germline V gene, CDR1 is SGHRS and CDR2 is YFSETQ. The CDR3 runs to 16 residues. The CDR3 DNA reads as TGCGCCAGCAGCCCGAGGGGGGCGGGGGGCGGCACTGAAGCTTTCTTT. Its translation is CASSPRGAGGGTEAFF.

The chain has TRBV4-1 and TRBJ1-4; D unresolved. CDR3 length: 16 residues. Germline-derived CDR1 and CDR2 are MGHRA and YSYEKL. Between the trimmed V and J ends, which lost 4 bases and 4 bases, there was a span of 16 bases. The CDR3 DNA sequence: TGCGCCAGCAGCCGTCGAACCGGCACTATTAATGAAAAACTGTTTTTT. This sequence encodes CASSRRTGTINEKLFF.

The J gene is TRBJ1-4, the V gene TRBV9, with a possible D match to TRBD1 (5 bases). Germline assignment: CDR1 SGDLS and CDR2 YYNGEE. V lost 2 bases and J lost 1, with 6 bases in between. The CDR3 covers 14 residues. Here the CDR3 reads CASSVGQTNEKLFF. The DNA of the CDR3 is TGTGCCAGCAGCGTCGGACAAACTAATGAAAAACTGTTTTTT.

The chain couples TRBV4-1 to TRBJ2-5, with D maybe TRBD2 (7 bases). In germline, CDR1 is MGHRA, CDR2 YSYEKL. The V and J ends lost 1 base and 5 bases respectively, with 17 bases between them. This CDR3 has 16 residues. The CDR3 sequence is CASSQVGGRAAETQYF. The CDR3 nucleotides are TGCGCCAGCAGCCAAGTAGGGGGGAGGGCCGCGGAGACCCAGTACTTC.

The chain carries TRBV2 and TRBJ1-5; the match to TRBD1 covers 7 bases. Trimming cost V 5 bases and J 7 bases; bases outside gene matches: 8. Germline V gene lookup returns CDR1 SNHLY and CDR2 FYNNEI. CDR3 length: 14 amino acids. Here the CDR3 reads CASSRGRAEQPQHF. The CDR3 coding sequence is TGTGCCAGCAGTAGGGGGCGAGCGGAGCAGCCCCAGCATTTT.

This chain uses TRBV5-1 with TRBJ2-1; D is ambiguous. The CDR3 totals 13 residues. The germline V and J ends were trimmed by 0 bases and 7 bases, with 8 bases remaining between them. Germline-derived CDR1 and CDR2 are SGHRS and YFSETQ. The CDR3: CASSLGQKNEQFF. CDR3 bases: TGCGCCAGCAGCTTGGGGCAGAAAAATGAGCAGTTCTTC.

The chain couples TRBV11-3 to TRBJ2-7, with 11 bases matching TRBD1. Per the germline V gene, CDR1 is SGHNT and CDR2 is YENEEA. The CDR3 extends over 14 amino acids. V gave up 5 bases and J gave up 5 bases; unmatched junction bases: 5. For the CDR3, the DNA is TGTGCCAGCAGCGCGGACAGGGGGCGAGACGAGCAGTACTTC. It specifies CASSADRGRDEQYF.